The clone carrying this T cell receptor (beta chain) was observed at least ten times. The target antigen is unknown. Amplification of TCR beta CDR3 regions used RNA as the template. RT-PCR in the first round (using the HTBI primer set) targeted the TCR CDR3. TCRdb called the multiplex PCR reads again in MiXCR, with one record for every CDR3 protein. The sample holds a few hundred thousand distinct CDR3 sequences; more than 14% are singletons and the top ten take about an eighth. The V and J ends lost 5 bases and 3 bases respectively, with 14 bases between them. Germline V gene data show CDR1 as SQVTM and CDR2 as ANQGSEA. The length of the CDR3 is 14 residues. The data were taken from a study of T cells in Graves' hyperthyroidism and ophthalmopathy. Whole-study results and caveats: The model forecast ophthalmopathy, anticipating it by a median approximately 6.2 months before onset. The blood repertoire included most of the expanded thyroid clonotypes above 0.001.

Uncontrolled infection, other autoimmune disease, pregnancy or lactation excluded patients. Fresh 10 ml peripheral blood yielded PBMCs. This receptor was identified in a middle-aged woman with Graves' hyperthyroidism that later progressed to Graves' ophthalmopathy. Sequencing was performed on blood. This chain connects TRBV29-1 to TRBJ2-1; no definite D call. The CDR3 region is CSVPHPTNYNEQFF. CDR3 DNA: TGCAGCGTTCCCCACCCGACGAACTACAATGAGCAGTTCTTC.